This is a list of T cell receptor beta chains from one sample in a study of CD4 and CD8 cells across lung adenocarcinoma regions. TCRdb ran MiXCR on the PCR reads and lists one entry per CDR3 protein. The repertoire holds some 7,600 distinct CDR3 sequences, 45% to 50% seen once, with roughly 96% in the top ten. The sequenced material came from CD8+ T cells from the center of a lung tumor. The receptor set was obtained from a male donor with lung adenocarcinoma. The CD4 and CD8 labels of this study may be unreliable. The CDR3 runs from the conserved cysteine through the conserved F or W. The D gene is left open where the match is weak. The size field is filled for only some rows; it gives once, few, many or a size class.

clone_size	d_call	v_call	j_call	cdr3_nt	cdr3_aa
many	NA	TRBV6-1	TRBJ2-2	TGTGCCAGCAGCGGACGGCCGGATGGGACCGGGGAGCTGTTTTTT	CASSGRPDGTGELFF
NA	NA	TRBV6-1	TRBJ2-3	TGTGCCAGCAGCCGGGCAGACACAGATACGCAGTATTTT	CASSRADTDTQYF
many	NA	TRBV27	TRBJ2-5	TGTGCCAGCAGTTTTAAGGCAGGCGGGGAGCAGTACTTC	CASSFKAGGEQYF
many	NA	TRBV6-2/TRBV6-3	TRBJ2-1	TGTGCCAGCAGTTACCTGACACCCCTCTACAATGAGCAGTTCTTC	CASSYLTPLYNEQFF
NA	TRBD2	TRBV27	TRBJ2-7	TGTGCCAGCCTTGAAAAGGCGGGGGCCTACGAGCAGTACTTC	CASLEKAGAYEQYF
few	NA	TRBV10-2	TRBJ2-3	TGCGCCAGCAGTACGACGGGACGGTACACAGATACGCAGTATTTT	CASSTTGRYTDTQYF
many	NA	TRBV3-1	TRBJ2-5	TGTGCCAGCAGCCAGAGCGGGGACAGCGAAGAGACCCAGTACTTC	CASSQSGDSEETQYF
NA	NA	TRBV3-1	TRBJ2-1	TGTGCCAGCAGCCAAGGGGCCAGGGAAGGAAATGAGCAGTTCTTC	CASSQGAREGNEQFF
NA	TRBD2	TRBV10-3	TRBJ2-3	TGTGCCATCAGGAGCATAGCGGGACCACAAGGGAGCACAGATACGCAGTATTTT	CAIRSIAGPQGSTDTQYF
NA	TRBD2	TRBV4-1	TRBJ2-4	TGCGCGAGGCGCGGGGGGCGGGCCCAAAAGATTCAGTACTTC	CARRGGRAQKIQYF
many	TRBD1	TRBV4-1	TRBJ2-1	TGCGCCAGCAGCCAAGAGCCGCCGTGGACAGGGAGCTACAATGAGCAGTTCTTC	CASSQEPPWTGSYNEQFF
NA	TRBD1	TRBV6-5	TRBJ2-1	TGTGCCAGCAGTTCGACAGGGGCCTCCTACAATGAGCAGTTCTTC	CASSSTGASYNEQFF
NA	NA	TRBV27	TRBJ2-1	TGTGCCAGCAGTCTCCAGGGCCCAACGGGTGGTAATGAGCAGTTCTTC	CASSLQGPTGGNEQFF
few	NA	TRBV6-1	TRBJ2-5	TGTGCCAGCAGTGAATATTTGACTTTAGGGGGGACCCAGTACTTC	CASSEYLTLGGTQYF
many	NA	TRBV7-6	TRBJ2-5	TGTGCCAGCAGCTTAGCACCGAGTCAAGAGACCCAGTACTTC	CASSLAPSQETQYF
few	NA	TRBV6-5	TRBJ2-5	TGTGCCAGCAGTTACGGGGGCGATCAAGAGACCCAGTACTTC	CASSYGGDQETQYF
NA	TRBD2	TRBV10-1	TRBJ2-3	TGCGCCAGCAGTGAGAATAGCGGGGGGGATCAAGATACGCAGTATTTT	CASSENSGGDQDTQYF
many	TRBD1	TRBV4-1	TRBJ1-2	TGCGCCAGCAGCCAAGTAGGGGGCGCGGGCTACACCTTC	CASSQVGGAGYTF
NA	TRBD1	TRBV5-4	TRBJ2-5	TGTGCCAGCAGCATGTGGGACAGGCGGGAAGGGGCCCAGTACTTC	CASSMWDRREGAQYF
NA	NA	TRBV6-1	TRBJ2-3	TGTGCCAGCAGTGCCGGGGGAACCCGCACAGATACGCAGTATTTT	CASSAGGTRTDTQYF
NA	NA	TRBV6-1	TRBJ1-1	TGTGCCAGCAGAGGCAAAGAGAACACTGAAGCTTTCTTT	CASRGKENTEAFF
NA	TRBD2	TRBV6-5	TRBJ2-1	TGTGCCAGCAGTTACTCGGCTAGCGGGAGGGCCTCCTACAATGAGCAGTTCTTC	CASSYSASGRASYNEQFF
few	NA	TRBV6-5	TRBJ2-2	NA	CASSYIYEQYFGNTGELFF
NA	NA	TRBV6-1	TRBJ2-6	TGTGCCAGTCAGGATAACTCCCTTTCTGGGGCCAACGTCCTGACTTTC	CASQDNSLSGANVLTF
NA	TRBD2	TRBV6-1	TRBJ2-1	TGTGCCAGCAGATCAGGGACTAGCGTATACAATGAGCAGTTCTTC	CASRSGTSVYNEQFF
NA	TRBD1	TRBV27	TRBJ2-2	TGTGCCAGCAGTTTTGAGGGGGCCGGGCTGTTTTTT	CASSFEGAGLFF
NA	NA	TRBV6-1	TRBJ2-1	TGTGCCAGCAGTGTCGGGACCCCCCTTGGCGGGGAGCAGTTCTTC	CASSVGTPLGGEQFF
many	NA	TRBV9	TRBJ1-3	TGTGCCAGCAGCGTAGGAGGGACCTCAAGGGGATTCTCTGGAAACACCATATATTTT	CASSVGGTSRGFSGNTIYF
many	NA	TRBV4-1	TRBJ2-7	TGCGCCAGCAGCCAAGAACGGTCCCTAACCTACGAGCAGTACTTC	CASSQERSLTYEQYF
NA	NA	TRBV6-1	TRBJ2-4	TGTGCGGGCAGGGGGGTACGAGACAAAAAGATTCAGTACTTC	CAGRGVRDKKIQYF
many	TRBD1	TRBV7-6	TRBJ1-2	TGTGCCAGCAGCATCGGGACAGGGCTCCGCGGCTACACCTTC	CASSIGTGLRGYTF
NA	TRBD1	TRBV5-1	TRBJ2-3	TGCGCCAGCACCAGCGGACAGGGTTTAGATACGCAGTATTTT	CASTSGQGLDTQYF
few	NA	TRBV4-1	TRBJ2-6	TGCGCCAGCAGCCAGCTCATCTCTGGGGCCAACGTCCTGACTTTC	CASSQLISGANVLTF
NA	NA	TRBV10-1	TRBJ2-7	TGCGGCAGCAAACCGGGCCTGCGAAACAAAGATACGCAGTACTTC	CGSKPGLRNKDTQYF
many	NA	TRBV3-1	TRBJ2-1	TGTGCCAGCAGCCAAGATAGTTGGGACCGCCGACGGCATGAGCAGTTCTTC	CASSQDSWDRRRHEQFF
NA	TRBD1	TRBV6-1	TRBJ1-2	TGTGCCAGCAGTGCGACAGGGGGCGCGTATGGCTACACCTTC	CASSATGGAYGYTF
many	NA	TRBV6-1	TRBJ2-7	TGTGCCAGCAGCCCACGGGCGGGTACACCGTACGAGCAGTACTTC	CASSPRAGTPYEQYF
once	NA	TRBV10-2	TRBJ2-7	TGCGCCAGCAGGGATCGGCAGTCAATCTACGAGCAGTACTTC	CASRDRQSIYEQYF
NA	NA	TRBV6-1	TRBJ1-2	TGTGCCAGCAGTGAGCGATCTCATGGCTACACCTTC	CASSERSHGYTF
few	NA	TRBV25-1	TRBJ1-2	TGTGCCAGCAGTGAGGATAACTATGGCTACACCTTC	CASSEDNYGYTF
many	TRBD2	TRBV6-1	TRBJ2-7	TGTGCCAGCAGTGTAGGACTAGCGGGGGCTGTCTATTCCTACGAGCAGTACTTC	CASSVGLAGAVYSYEQYF
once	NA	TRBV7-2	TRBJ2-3	TGTGCCAGCAGCGCTCAAACTAGCACAGATACGCAGTATTTT	CASSAQTSTDTQYF
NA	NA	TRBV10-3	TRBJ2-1	TGTGCCACCGCATTTCTCCCAACAGGCACCGAGCAGTTCTTC	CATAFLPTGTEQFF
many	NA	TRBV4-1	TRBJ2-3	TGCGCCAGCAGCCAAACGGGTACAGGGAGTCAAGATACGCAGTATTTT	CASSQTGTGSQDTQYF
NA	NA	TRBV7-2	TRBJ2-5	TGTGCCAGCAGCCAGCCCCCAGAGACCCAGTCTTTC	CASSQPPETQSF
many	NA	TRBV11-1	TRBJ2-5	TGTGCCAGCAGCTACGGGTTGCAAGAGACCCAGTACTTC	CASSYGLQETQYF
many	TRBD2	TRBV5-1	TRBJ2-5	TGCGCCAGCAGCCGGGGGGGTACGGAGACCCAGTACTTC	CASSRGGTETQYF
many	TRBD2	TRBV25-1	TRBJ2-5	TGTGCCAGCAGTGAAGAGGCTAGCGGGGGAGAGACCCAGTACTTC	CASSEEASGGETQYF
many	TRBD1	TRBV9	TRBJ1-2	TGTGCCAGTGACAGGGAAGGGGGCTATGGCTACACCTTC	CASDREGGYGYTF
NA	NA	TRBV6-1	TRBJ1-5	TGTGCCAGCAGTGAAAAGAGGGGGGGTTGGGGGAATCAGCCCCAGCATTTT	CASSEKRGGWGNQPQHF
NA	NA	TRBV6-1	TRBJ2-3	TGTGCCAGCACTACAAAAGGGAGCTTTAAGGCAGATACGCAGTATTTT	CASTTKGSFKADTQYF